Shown below are 17 T cell receptor delta chains from a single sample sequenced in a study of gamma-delta T cells after stem cell transplantation. TCRdb fed the RT-PCR reads into CATT to redo clone calling. The table lists a few thousand delta-chain clones, less than 2.5% of them singletons. Sequencing was done on a sample of gamma-delta T cells. The receptors here all came from a human donor. It is not recorded whose cells these are; they may come from a transplant donor.

Comments on this clone: A far larger clone lies a single base away; this is likely a read error. The same CDR3 also results from other DNA sequences found in this sample. The chain couples TRDV2 to TRDJ1, with 8 bases that match TRDD3. V was pared by 2 bases and J by 0 bases, with 16 bases of the junction left unmatched. Germline V lookup: CDR1 GEAIGNYY, CDR2 EKD. The CDR3 length is 19 residues. CDR3 DNA sequence: TGTGCCTGTGACAATCTGTCCTTTGGGGATACTGCTCACACCGATAAACTCATCTTT. Encoded protein: CACDNLSFGDTAHTDKLIF.

This clone was seen a few times. V usage is TRDV2 and J usage is TRDJ1, with 12 bases matching TRDD3. V was pared by 3 bases and J by 10 bases, with 20 bases of the junction left unmatched. The CDR3 extends over 18 amino acids. The germline V gene has CDR1 GEAIGNYY and CDR2 EKD. CDR3: CACDPLVLGDTRGSGLIF. In nucleotides, the CDR3 is TGTGCCTGTGACCCACTTGTCCTGGGGGATACGCGAGGGTCGGGACTCATCTTT.

In its sample, this clone was seen a few times. A much larger clone differs from this one at a single base, so this may be a read error. Other DNA sequences from this sample encode an identical CDR3 as well. This chain links TRDV2 with TRDJ1; 11 bases match TRDD3. Unmatched junction bases numbered 5, after V lost 2 bases and J lost 4 bases. Per the germline V gene, CDR1 is GEAIGNYY and CDR2 is EKD. The CDR3 contains 15 residues. The CDR3 spells CACDILGDTGDKLIF. The CDR3 DNA reads TGTGCCTGTGACATCCTGGGGGATACAGGCGATAAACTCATCTTT.

This clone appeared a few times. The protein TCRdb lists belongs to a much larger clone and differs from this DNA's translation at residue 15, which points to a read error; the protein shown is made from the DNA. The chain recombines TRDV2 with TRDJ1; 11 nucleotides match TRDD3. J lost 4 bases, V lost 3 bases, and 21 bases had no gene match. From germline, CDR1 is GEAIGNYY and CDR2 EKD. The CDR3 is 20 residues long. CDR3 sequence: CACDSVLGDNPVVLIDKLIF. CDR3 DNA: TGTGCCTGTGACTCGGTACTGGGGGATAACCCCGTTGTTCTGATCGATAAACTCATCTTT.

Of note for this clone: The TCRdb record carries a much larger clone's protein, which differs from this DNA's translation at residue 12; a read error is the likely cause, and the protein listed here is the DNA translation. The chain employs TRDV2 and TRDJ1; D is possibly TRDD3 (5 bases). The CDR3 has 20 amino acids. The V end lost 0 bases, the J end lost 3 bases, and 28 bases lay between the germline ends. Germline-derived CDR1 and CDR2 are GEAIGNYY and EKD. For the CDR3, the DNA is TGTGCCTGTGACACCGTTCTCGCCACGCAGGGTGCCGGGATCGCCGATAAACTCATCTTT. Its translation is CACDTVLATQGAGIADKLIF.

The V call is TRDV2, the J call TRDJ1; TRDD3 agrees at 11 bases. The CDR3 loop spans 16 amino acids. The V gene's germline CDR1 is GEAIGNYY and CDR2 EKD. The V segment lost 4 bases and the J segment 3 bases; nucleotides outside the gene matches: 9. The CDR3 here is CACDLLGDIFPDKLIF. CDR3 bases: TGTGCCTGTGATCTACTGGGGGATATTTTCCCCGATAAACTCATCTTT.

This clone has only a few counts. The TCRdb protein comes from a much larger clone and disagrees with this DNA's translation at residue 4, likely due to a read error; the protein given here is derived from the DNA. The rearrangement uses TRDV2 and TRDJ3, with unresolved D. Per the germline V gene, CDR1 is GEAIGNYY and CDR2 is EKD. The CDR3 loop spans 18 amino acids. Written as DNA, the CDR3 is TGTGCCTGTGTCACCGGATCACCCAAATCCTGGGACACCCGACAGATGTTTTTC. Amino acids: CACVTGSPKSWDTRQMFF.

This clone has more than one count but fewer than ten. A read error is likely here: a far larger clone is one base away. In the same sample, other DNA sequences code for this CDR3. The chain links TRDV2 to TRDJ1; no clear D. The CDR3 extends over 17 amino acids. In germline, CDR1 is GEAIGNYY, CDR2 EKD. The V end was cut by 0 bases, the J end by 2 bases, with 18 bases between. As DNA, the CDR3 is TGTGCCTGTGACACCCTAGGGAACGTGCTGGCTACCGATAAACTCATCTTT. Protein product: CACDTLGNVLATDKLIF.

On this clone itself: With a much larger clone just one base away, this may be a read error. Other nucleotide sequences from this sample produce the same CDR3. The chain couples TRDV2 to TRDJ1, with D possibly being TRDD3 (5 bases). The CDR3 has 17 amino acids. Germline CDR1 reads GEAIGNYY; CDR2 reads EKD. Trimming pared 0 bases from V and 3 bases from J, leaving 19 bases between. This CDR3 is CACDTVSSGIRSDKLIF. As DNA, the CDR3 is TGTGCCTGTGACACCGTCTCGAGTGGGATTAGGTCCGATAAACTCATCTTT.

This clone was seen only a few times. The protein that TCRdb holds for this DNA derives from a much larger clone and differs from the translated DNA at residue 9, which likely indicates a read error; the protein shown here is translated from the DNA. This chain uses TRDV2 with TRDJ1; TRDD3 aligns across 8 bases. This CDR3 spans 20 amino acids. Unmatched junction bases numbered 27, after V lost 3 bases and J lost 7 bases. Germline V gives CDR1 GEAIGNYY, CDR2 EKD. CDR3 loop: CACDAVPSHEGIRGDGKLIF. The CDR3 DNA reads as TGTGCCTGTGACGCCGTTCCTTCCCACGAAGGGATACGCGGAGACGGTAAACTCATCTTT.

In the case of this clone: This is likely an artifact of a read error, given a far larger clone one base away. Distinct nucleotide sequences in the sample also encode this CDR3. The chain's CDR3 is CACDLLGSLTAQLFF. The CDR3 DNA sequence: TGTGCTTGTGACTTACTGGGCTCTTTGACAGCACAACTCTTCTTT. The chain combines TRDV2 with TRDJ2, with D perhaps TRDD3 (6 bases). The CDR3 contains 15 residues. Germline-derived CDR1 and CDR2 are GEAIGNYY and EKD.

Concerning this clone itself: The TCRdb protein, from a much larger clone, departs from this DNA's translation at residue 6, likely by read error; the protein shown derives from the DNA. The gene calls are TRDV2 and TRDJ3; TRDD3 aligns across 9 bases. The V gene's germline CDR1 is GEAIGNYY and CDR2 EKD. The V segment lost 1 base and the J segment 2 bases; nucleotides outside the gene matches: 17. The CDR3 is 22 amino acids. The CDR3 DNA reads as TGTGCCTGTGACACTACCCCCCCTAGGGGATACGCCGACACCTGGGACACCCGACAGATGTTTTTC. It codes for CACDTTPPRGYADTWDTRQMFF.

This clone is medium-sized (0.01 to 0.1%). The chain employs TRDV2 and TRDJ1; 9 nucleotides line up with TRDD3. The CDR3 is 15 residues long. Germline V lookup: CDR1 GEAIGNYY, CDR2 EKD. The junction had 5 bases not matched to a gene; V was cut back by 2 bases and J by 2 bases. The CDR3 DNA follows: TGTGCCTGTGACAAGCTGGGGGATGTAACCGATAAACTCATCTTT. Translation: CACDKLGDVTDKLIF.

This clone has just a few counts. The protein TCRdb lists belongs to a much larger clone and differs from this DNA's translation at residue 3, which points to a read error; the protein shown is made from the DNA. The chain recombines TRDV2 with TRDJ1, with 12 bases aligning to TRDD3. Per germline, CDR1 GEAIGNYY and CDR2 EKD. The CDR3 loop spans 19 amino acids. The CDR3 is CARDLVQLTGGYLTDKLIF. The CDR3 nucleotides are TGTGCCCGTGACCTTGTACAACTTACTGGGGGATACCTAACCGATAAACTCATCTTT.

This clone was counted a few times. The protein TCRdb gives is from a much larger clone and does not agree with this DNA's translation at residue 6, likely a read error; the protein shown here comes from the DNA. The chain combines TRDV2 with TRDJ1; 10 bases line up with TRDD3. V shed 0 bases and J 2 bases; nucleotides not matched to a gene: 11. The CDR3 is 18 amino acids. The germline V gene encodes CDR1 GEAIGNYY and CDR2 EKD. CDR3 in amino acids: CACDTVMVGDTGTDKLIF. The DNA for the CDR3 is TGTGCCTGTGACACCGTGATGGTGGGGGATACAGGGACCGATAAACTCATCTTT.

Concerning this clone itself: The protein TCRdb lists belongs to a much larger clone and differs from this DNA's translation at residue 3, which points to a read error; the protein shown is made from the DNA. The gene calls are TRDV2 and TRDJ1, with 11 bases fitting TRDD3. Germline V gives CDR1 GEAIGNYY, CDR2 EKD. The CDR3 spans 15 residues. The CDR3 sequence: CAFDNWGISTDKLIF. The DNA of the CDR3 is TGTGCCTTTGACAACTGGGGGATAAGCACCGATAAACTCATCTTT.

This clone was counted only a few times. TCRdb assigns this DNA the protein of a much larger clone, which departs from its translation at residue 4; this likely reflects a read error, and the protein shown comes from translating the DNA. The chain uses TRDV2 and TRDJ1; TRDD3 matches 8 bases. This CDR3 is built from 15 residues. Germline CDR1 GEAIGNYY, CDR2 EKD. The CDR3 loop reads CACNTVGGYTDKLIF. In nucleotides, the CDR3 is TGTGCCTGTAACACCGTTGGGGGATACACCGATAAACTCATCTTT.